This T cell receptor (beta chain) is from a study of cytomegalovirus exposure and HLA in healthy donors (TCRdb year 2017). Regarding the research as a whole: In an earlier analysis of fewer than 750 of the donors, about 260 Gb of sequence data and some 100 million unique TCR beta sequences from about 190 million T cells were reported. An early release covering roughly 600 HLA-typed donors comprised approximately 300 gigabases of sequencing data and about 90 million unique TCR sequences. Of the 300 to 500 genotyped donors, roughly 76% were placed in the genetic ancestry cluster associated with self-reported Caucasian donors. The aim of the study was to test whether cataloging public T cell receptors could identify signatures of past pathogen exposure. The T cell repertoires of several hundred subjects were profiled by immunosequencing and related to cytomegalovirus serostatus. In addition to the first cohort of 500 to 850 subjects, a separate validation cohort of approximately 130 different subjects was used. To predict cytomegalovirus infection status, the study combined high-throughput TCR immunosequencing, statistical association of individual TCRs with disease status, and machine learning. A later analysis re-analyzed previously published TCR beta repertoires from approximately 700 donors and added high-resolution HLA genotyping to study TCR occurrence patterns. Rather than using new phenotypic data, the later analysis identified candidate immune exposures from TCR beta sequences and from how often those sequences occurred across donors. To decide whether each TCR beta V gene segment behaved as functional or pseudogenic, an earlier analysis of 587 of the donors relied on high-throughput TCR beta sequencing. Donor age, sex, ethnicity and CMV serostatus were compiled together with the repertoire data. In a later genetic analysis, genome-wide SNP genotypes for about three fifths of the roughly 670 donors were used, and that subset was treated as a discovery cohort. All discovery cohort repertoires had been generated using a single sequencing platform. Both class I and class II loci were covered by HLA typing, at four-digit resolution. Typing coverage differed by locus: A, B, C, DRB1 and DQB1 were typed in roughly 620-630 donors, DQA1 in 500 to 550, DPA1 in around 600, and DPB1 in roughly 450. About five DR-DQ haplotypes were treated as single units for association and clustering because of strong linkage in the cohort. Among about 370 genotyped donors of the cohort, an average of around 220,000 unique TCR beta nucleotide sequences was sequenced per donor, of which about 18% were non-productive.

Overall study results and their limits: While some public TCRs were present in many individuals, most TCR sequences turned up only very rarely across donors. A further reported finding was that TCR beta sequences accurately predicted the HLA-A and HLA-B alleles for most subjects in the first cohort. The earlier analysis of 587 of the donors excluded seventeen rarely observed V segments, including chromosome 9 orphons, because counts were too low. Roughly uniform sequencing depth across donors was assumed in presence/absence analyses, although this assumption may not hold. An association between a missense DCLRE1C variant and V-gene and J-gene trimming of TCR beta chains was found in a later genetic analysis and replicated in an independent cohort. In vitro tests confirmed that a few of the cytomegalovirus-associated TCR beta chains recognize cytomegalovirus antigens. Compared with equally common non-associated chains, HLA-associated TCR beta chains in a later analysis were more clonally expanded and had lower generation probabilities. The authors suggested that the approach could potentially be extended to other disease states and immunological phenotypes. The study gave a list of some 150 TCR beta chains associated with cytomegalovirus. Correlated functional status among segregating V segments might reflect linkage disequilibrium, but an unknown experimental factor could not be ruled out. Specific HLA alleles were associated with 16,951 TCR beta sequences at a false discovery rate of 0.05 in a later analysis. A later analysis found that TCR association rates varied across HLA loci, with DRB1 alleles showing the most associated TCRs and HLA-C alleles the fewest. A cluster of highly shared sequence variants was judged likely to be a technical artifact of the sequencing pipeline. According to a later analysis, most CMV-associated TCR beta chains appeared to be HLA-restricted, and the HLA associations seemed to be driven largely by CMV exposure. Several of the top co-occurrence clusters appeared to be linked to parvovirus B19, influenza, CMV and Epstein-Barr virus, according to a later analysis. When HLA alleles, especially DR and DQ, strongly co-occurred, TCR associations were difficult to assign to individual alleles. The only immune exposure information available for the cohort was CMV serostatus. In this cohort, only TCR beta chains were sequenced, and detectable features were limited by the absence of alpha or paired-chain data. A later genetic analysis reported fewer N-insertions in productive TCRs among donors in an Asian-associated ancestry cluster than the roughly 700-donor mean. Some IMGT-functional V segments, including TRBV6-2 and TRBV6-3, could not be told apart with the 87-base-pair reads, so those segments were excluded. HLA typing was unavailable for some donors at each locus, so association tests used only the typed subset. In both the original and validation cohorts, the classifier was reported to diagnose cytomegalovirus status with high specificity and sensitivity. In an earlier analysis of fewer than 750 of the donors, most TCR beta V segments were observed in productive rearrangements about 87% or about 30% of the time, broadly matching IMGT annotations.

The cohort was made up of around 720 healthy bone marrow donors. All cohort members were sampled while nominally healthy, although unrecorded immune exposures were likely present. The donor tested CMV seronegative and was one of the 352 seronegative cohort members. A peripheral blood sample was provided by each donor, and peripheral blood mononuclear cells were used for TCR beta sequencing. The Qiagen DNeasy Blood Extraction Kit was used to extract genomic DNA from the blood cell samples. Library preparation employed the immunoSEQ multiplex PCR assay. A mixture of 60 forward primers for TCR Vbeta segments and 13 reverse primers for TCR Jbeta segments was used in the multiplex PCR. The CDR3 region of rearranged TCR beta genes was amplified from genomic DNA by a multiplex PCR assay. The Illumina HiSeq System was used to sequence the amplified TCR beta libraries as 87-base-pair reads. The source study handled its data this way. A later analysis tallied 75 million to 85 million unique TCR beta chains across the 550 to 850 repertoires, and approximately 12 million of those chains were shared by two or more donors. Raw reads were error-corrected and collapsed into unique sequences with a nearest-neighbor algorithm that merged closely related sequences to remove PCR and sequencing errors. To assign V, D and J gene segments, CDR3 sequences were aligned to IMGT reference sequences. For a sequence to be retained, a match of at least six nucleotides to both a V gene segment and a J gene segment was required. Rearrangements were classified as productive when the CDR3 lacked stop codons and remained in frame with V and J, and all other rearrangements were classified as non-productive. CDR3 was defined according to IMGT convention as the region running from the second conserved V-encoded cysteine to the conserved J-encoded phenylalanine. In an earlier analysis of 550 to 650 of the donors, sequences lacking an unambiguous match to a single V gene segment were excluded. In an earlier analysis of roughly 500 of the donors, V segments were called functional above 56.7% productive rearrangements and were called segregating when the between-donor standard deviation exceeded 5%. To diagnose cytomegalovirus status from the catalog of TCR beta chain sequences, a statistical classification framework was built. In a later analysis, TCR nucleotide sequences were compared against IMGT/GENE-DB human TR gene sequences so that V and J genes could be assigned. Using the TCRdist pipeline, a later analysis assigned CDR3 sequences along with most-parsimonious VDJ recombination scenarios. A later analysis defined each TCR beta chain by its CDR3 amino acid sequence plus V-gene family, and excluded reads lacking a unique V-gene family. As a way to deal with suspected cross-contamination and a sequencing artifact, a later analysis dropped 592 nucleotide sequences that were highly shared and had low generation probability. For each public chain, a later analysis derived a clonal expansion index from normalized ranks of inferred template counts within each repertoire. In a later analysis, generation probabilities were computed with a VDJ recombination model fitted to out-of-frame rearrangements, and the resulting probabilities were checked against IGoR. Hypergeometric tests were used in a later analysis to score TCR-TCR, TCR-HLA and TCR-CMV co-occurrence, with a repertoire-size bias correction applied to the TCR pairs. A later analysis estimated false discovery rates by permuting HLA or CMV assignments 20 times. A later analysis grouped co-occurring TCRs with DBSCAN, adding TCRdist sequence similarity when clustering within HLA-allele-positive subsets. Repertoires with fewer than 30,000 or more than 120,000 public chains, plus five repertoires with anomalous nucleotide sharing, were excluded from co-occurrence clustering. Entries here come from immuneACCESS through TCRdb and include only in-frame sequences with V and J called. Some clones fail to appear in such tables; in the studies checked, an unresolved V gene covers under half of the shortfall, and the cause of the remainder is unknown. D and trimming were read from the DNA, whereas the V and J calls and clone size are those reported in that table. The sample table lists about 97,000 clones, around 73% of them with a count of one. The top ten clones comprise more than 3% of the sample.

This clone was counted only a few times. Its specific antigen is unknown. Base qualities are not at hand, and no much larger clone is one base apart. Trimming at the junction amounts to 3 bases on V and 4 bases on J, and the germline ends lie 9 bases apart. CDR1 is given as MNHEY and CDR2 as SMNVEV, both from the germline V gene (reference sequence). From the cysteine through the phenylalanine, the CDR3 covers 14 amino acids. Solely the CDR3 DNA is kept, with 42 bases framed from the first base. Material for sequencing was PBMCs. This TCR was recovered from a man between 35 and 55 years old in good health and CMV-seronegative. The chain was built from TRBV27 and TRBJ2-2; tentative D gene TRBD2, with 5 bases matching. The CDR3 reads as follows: CASSFGMATGELFF. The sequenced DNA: TGTGCCAGCAGTTTCGGGATGGCCACCGGGGAGCTGTTTTTT.